These 7 T cell receptor delta chains came from one sample sequenced in a study of gamma-delta chains in newborns, infants, children. TCRdb re-called the reads via CATT. This repertoire shows several thousand delta-chain clones, 2.1% found once; its top ten account for approximately 15%. Material for sequencing was blood. The source of these receptors is a child who was a newborn, infant or young child, either healthy, febrile or measles-vaccinated (not recorded which).

V and J are TRDV2 and TRDJ2, with 11 bases matching TRDD3. The CDR3 is made up of 17 amino acids. J lost 0 bases, V lost 0 bases, and 2 bases had no gene match. Germline loops: CDR1 GEAIGNYY, CDR2 EKD. The CDR3 nucleotides read TGTGCCTGTGACACCGTTGGGGGATACGCTTTGACAGCACAACTCTTCTTT. This sequence encodes CACDTVGGYALTAQLFF.

Regarding this clone: TCRdb attributes to this sequence the protein of a much larger clone, which differs from the DNA translation at residue 5; a read error is likely, and the protein displayed is translated from the DNA. CDR3 coding DNA: TGTGCCTGTGACCCTGGGGGATTATTTTCCTGGGACACCCGACAGATGTTTTTC. As protein: CACDPGGLFSWDTRQMFF. This chain uses TRDV2 with TRDJ3; 9 bases are a match to TRDD3. Germline assignment: CDR1 GEAIGNYY and CDR2 EKD. The J segment lost 1 base and the V segment lost 3 bases, leaving 6 bases of the junction unmatched. CDR3 size: 18 residues.

With regard to this clone: With only one base between it and a far larger clone, this is likely a read error. The same CDR3 is also encoded by other DNA sequences in this sample. The V gene is TRDV2, the J gene TRDJ3; 8 bases match TRDD3. The V segment lost 3 bases and the J segment 2 bases; nucleotides outside the gene matches: 8. Germline loops: CDR1 GEAIGNYY, CDR2 EKD. The CDR3 is 18 residues long. The CDR3 protein is CACDLLGATAWDTRQMFF. For the CDR3, the DNA is TGTGCCTGTGACTTACTGGGGGCCACCGCCTGGGACACCCGACAGATGTTTTTC.

This clone turned up a few times. With a far larger clone one base away, a read error is the likely cause. Other DNA sequences in this specimen translate into the identical CDR3. The gene calls are TRDV2 and TRDJ1; D remains ambiguous. Germline CDR1 and CDR2: GEAIGNYY and EKD. This CDR3 region has 13 residues. The CDR3 DNA reads TGTGCTTGTGGAGATTCCCACACCGATAAACTCATCTTT. Translating it yields CACGDSHTDKLIF.

Comments on this clone: The protein held in TCRdb is that of a much larger clone and does not match this DNA's translation at residue 6, likely because of a read error; the protein shown is translated from the DNA. The chain carries TRDV2 and TRDJ3; D is possibly TRDD1 (5 bases). CDR1 is GEAIGNYY and CDR2 is EKD in the germline V gene. This CDR3 is 18 amino acids long. Trimming took off 0 bases at V and 0 bases at J, with 11 bases between the two ends. The CDR3 here is CACDTILNSSWDTRQMFF. The DNA for the CDR3 is TGTGCCTGTGACACCATACTGAATAGCTCCTGGGACACCCGACAGATGTTTTTC.

A note on this clone: For this DNA, TCRdb reports the protein of a much larger clone, which diverges at residue 18, most likely from a read error; the protein presented here is translated directly from the DNA. The chain joins TRDV2 to TRDJ3; 10 bases are a match to TRDD3. Per germline, CDR1 GEAIGNYY and CDR2 EKD. The CDR3 contains 20 residues. The DNA of the CDR3 is TGTGCCTGTGACCGTACTGGGGGATCTGTAAGCTCCTGGGACACCCGACAGACGTTTTTC. Protein sequence: CACDRTGGSVSSWDTRQTFF.

This clone was seen more than once but under ten times. The chain combines TRDV2 with TRDJ3, with D possibly being TRDD3 (6 bases). The length of the CDR3 is 16 residues. Trimming shortened V by 0 bases and J by 2 bases, and 7 bases separated the two germline ends. In germline, CDR1 is GEAIGNYY, CDR2 EKD. The chain's CDR3 is CACDTLGAWDTRQMFF. In DNA, the CDR3 is TGTGCCTGTGACACCTTGGGGGCCTGGGACACCCGACAGATGTTTTTC.